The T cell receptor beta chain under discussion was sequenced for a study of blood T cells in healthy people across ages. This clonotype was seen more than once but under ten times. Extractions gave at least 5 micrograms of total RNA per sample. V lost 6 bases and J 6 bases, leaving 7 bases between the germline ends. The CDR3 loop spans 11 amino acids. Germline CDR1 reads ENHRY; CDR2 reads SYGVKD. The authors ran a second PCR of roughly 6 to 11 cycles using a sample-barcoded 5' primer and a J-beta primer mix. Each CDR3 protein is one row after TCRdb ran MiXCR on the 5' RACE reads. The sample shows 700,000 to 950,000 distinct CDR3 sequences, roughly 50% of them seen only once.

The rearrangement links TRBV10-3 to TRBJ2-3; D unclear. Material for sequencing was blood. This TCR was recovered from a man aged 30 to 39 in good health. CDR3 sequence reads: CAISQRDTQYF. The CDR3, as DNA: TGTGCCATCAGCCAGAGGGATACGCAGTATTTT.